This TCR beta chain appears in the sequencing data of a study of identical twins. The CDR3 length is 13 residues. The germline V gene has CDR1 LNHDA and CDR2 SQIVND (reference sequence). V was clipped by 3 bases and J by 5 bases, with 11 bases between them. One entry per CDR3 protein results from TCRdb running MiXCR on the 5' RACE reads. This sample carries more than 600,000 distinct CDR3 sequences, about 18% of them seen once, and the ten largest clones take about an eighth. The sample also formed part of further work on T cells expressing NK-cell markers.

Sequenced sample: PBMCs. This sequence originates from a woman younger than 30 in good health. The V gene is TRBV19, the J gene TRBJ2-7; D not certain. The CDR3 spells CASSIPGVDEQYF. For the CDR3, the DNA is TGTGCCAGTAGTATCCCCGGAGTGGACGAGCAGTACTTC.